One sample yielded the 29 T cell receptor beta chains listed below, sequenced in a study of CD8+CD57+ T cells in acquired aplastic anemia. CDR3 and TCR beta VDJ profiling relied on a genomic DNA template. TCRdb itself ran the reads through MiXCR, one entry per CDR3 protein. This sample has a few hundred thousand distinct CDR3 sequences, with around a third found just once. CD8+CD57+ cell expansion had been shown by flow cytometry in patients chosen for sequencing. Sample: sorted CD4+, CD8+, or CD8+CD57+ T cells (not recorded which) from PBMCs. The receptors shown here come from a human donor with aplastic anemia.

The sample holds many counts of this clonotype. The V and J genes are TRBV7-2 and TRBJ1-5; D ambiguous. The germline V gene has CDR1 SGHTA and CDR2 FQGNSA. The CDR3 is 13 residues long. The V end was cut by 1 base, the J end by 7 bases, with 8 bases between. The CDR3 DNA reads as TGTGCCAGCAGCTTAGAACGGCGACAGCCCCAGCATTTT. Translated, it gives CASSLERRQPQHF.

This chain links TRBV7-2 with TRBJ1-3; D remains ambiguous. The CDR3 is 8 residues long. V gave up 5 bases and J gave up 11 bases, with 1 base separating them. Germline CDR1 is SGHTA and CDR2 is FQGNSA. The CDR3 nucleotides read TGTGCCAGCAGCCCCATATATTTT. Amino acids: CASSPIYF. The entire variable domain, with the rest obtained from reference TRBV7-2 and TRBJ1-3, is as follows: GAGVSQSPSNKVTEKGKDVELRCDPISGHTALYWYRQSLGQGLEFLIYFQGNSAPDKSGLPSDRFSAERTGGSVSTLTIQRTQQEDSAVYLCASSPIYFGEGSWLTVV.

This clonotype was recorded only once. The rearrangement uses TRBV10-3 and TRBJ1-1, with TRBD1 identical over 9 bases. The trim removed 10 bases at V and 1 base at J, leaving 16 bases unmatched. CDR1 and CDR2 (germline): ENHRY, SYGVKD. The CDR3 runs to 17 residues. The CDR3 spells CASSPRDRDWRNTEAFF. As DNA, the CDR3 is TGTGCCAGTAGTCCCCGGGACAGGGACTGGCGGAACACTGAAGCTTTCTTT.

This clonotype was seen a few times. The chain combines TRBV6-1 with TRBJ1-1; 12 bases are shared with TRBD1. This CDR3 contains 12 residues. The germline V gene has CDR1 MNHNS and CDR2 SASEGT. This chain's CDR3 is CEGDRGHTEAFF. The CDR3 nucleotides are TGTGAGGGGGACAGGGGGCATACTGAAGCTTTCTTT.

The chain combines TRBV9 with TRBJ2-7; 10 nucleotides line up with TRBD1. From germline, CDR1 is SGDLS and CDR2 YYNGEE. V was clipped by 3 bases and J by 2 bases; unmatched bases: 5. The length of the CDR3 is 15 residues. Written as DNA, the CDR3 is TGTGCCAGCAGCGGGGGACAGGGGACCCCCTACGAGCAGTACTTC. Translating it yields CASSGGQGTPYEQYF.

This clonotype was counted ten times or more. This chain uses TRBV7-6 with TRBJ2-3, with D uncertain. This CDR3 comprises 11 residues. V lost 4 bases, J lost 4 bases, and 3 bases lay in between. CDR1 and CDR2 from the germline V gene are SGHVS and FNYEAQ. The CDR3: CASSSSDTQYF. Written as DNA, the CDR3 is TGTGCCAGCAGCTCGTCAGATACGCAGTATTTT. Drawing the rest from reference TRBV7-6 and TRBJ2-3, the complete variable domain is GAGVSQSPRYKVTKRGQDVALRCDPISGHVSLYWYRQALGQGPEFLTYFNYEAQQDKSGLPNDRFSAERPEGSISTLTIQRTEQRDSAMYRCASSSSDTQYFGPGTRLTVL.

The chain recombines TRBV19 with TRBJ2-3, with D possibly being TRBD2 (6 bases). V was shortened by 4 bases and J by 3 bases, with 17 bases between the two germline ends. CDR1 is LNHDA, CDR2 SQIVND, per germline (reference sequence). CDR3 length equals 16 residues. The CDR3 here is CASSTPHGGGTDTQYF. CDR3 coding DNA: TGTGCCAGTAGTACTCCCCATGGTGGGGGGACAGATACGCAGTATTTT.

Comment on this clonotype: Germline is not matched at one junction end, which may reflect a read error. V gene TRBV15 combines with J gene TRBJ2-2; TRBD1 matches 9 bases. The CDR3 contains 12 residues. CDR1 is LNHNV, CDR2 YYDKDF, per germline (reference sequence). The CDR3, as DNA: TGTGCCACCAGCAGAGATCTTTGGGACAGGGTTTTT. Protein sequence: CATSRDLWDRVF.

This clonotype was detected once. The rearrangement links TRBV20-1 to TRBJ2-2; D is uncertain. CDR3 length: 14 amino acids. Looked up from germline, CDR1 is DFQATT and CDR2 is SNEGSKA (reference sequence). Between the trimmed V and J ends, which lost 6 bases and 1 base, there was a span of 12 bases. As DNA, the CDR3 is TGCAGTGCATCGAGAGGTCAGAACACCGGGGAGCTGTTTTTT. This encodes CSASRGQNTGELFF.

V gene TRBV29-1 combines with J gene TRBJ1-1; a weak D match, TRBD1 (5 bases). The V end lost 8 bases, the J end lost 3 bases, and 19 bases lay between the germline ends. Germline V gene sequence: CDR1 SQVTM, CDR2 ANQGSEA. This CDR3 region has 14 residues. The CDR3 DNA sequence: TGCAGCACCGCCGGGGGGATTGTGGACACTGAAGCTTTCTTT. Translation: CSTAGGIVDTEAFF.

V usage is TRBV29-1 and J usage is TRBJ1-1; 10 bases are a match to TRBD1. CDR1 is SQVTM, CDR2 ANQGSEA, per germline. V shed 6 bases and J 1 base; nucleotides not matched to a gene: 11. The CDR3 runs to 16 residues. CDR3 loop: CSVRRDRGYQNTEAFF. CDR3 DNA sequence: TGCAGCGTCAGACGGGACAGGGGATATCAGAACACTGAAGCTTTCTTT. Looking up the rest from reference TRBV29-1 and TRBJ1-1 gives the full variable domain: SAVISQKPSRDICQRGTSLTIQCQVDSQVTMMFWYRQQPGQSLTLIATANQGSEATYESGFVIDKFPISRPNLTFSTLTVSNMSPEDSSIYLCSVRRDRGYQNTEAFFGQGTRLTVV.

The sample holds a few counts of this clonotype. The rearrangement joins TRBV30 to TRBJ1-2; D perhaps matches TRBD1 (5 bases). Per the germline V gene, CDR1 is GTSNPN and CDR2 is SVGIG (reference sequence). Trimming cost V 2 bases and J 0 bases, with 7 bases left between them. The CDR3 sequence is 13 residues long. CDR3 residues: CAWSWGANYGYTF. DNA of the CDR3: TGTGCCTGGAGTTGGGGGGCTAACTATGGCTACACCTTC.

This clonotype was found a few times. This chain joins TRBV7-6 and TRBJ2-3; D is uncertain. Germline CDR1 reads SGHVS; CDR2 reads FNYEAQ. The CDR3 totals 14 residues. The V end lost 5 bases, the J end lost 2 bases, and 11 bases lay between the germline ends. In DNA form, the CDR3 reads TGTGCCAGCAGCCAGAACCCCCTCACAGATACGCAGTATTTT. This translates into CASSQNPLTDTQYF.

This clonotype showed up many times. The chain joins TRBV7-6 to TRBJ2-5; no clear D gene. Germline V gives CDR1 SGHVS, CDR2 FNYEAQ. Between the trimmed V and J ends, which lost 4 bases and 5 bases, there was a span of 5 bases. The CDR3 sequence is 11 residues long. The CDR3 DNA sequence: TGTGCCAGCAGCTATAAGGAGACCCAGTACTTC. Its translation is CASSYKETQYF.

Many counts were recorded for this clonotype. The CDR3 region is CASSLTAQTYEQYF. The DNA of the CDR3 is TGTGCCAGCAGCTTAACGGCGCAGACCTACGAGCAGTACTTC. The gene calls are TRBV7-3 and TRBJ2-7; D is unclear. The CDR3 contains 14 residues. CDR1 and CDR2 (germline): SGHTA, FQGTGA. V lost 0 bases, J lost 2 bases, and 8 bases lay in between.

Regarding this clonotype: A much larger clone differs from this one at a single base, so this may be a read error. The chain has TRBV20-1 and TRBJ1-2, with TRBD1 matching 9 bases. From germline, CDR1 is DFQATT and CDR2 SNEGSKA (reference sequence). CDR3 size: 13 residues. CDR3 in DNA: TGCAGTGCTAGAGATGGGACAGGGTGGGGCTACATCTTC. Translating it yields CSARDGTGWGYIF.

This chain uses TRBV7-2 with TRBJ1-3; unclear D gene. Looked up from germline, CDR1 is SGHTA and CDR2 is FQGNSA. The CDR3 length is 12 residues. The ends were cut back, 3 bases at V and 8 bases at J, with 8 bases in the middle. The CDR3 DNA reads TGTGCCAGCAGCTTGGCGGGAGACACCATATATTTT. This translates into CASSLAGDTIYF.

As concerns this clonotype: A much larger clonotype is one base distant, so this may be a read error. The rearrangement uses TRBV2 and TRBJ2-7; tentatively, D is TRBD1 (5 bases). CDR1 and CDR2 from the germline V gene are SNHLY and FYNNEI. CDR3 size: 11 residues. The CDR3 DNA reads TGTGCCGGCAGTGGGGCTCGCGAGCAGTACTTC. Translation gives CAGSGAREQYF.

The rearrangement links TRBV6-4 to TRBJ2-1; 10 bases match TRBD2. V was clipped by 5 bases and J by 5 bases; unmatched bases: 6. Per the germline V gene, CDR1 is MRHNA and CDR2 is SNTAGT. The CDR3 is made up of 15 amino acids. This chain's CDR3 is CASSNPSGGHNEQFF. CDR3 DNA sequence: TGTGCCAGCAGTAACCCTAGCGGGGGCCACAATGAGCAGTTCTTC.

This clonotype was counted at least ten times. This chain links TRBV19 with TRBJ1-2; no definite D call. CDR1 and CDR2 from the germline V gene are LNHDA and SQIVND (reference sequence). Trimming removed 9 bases at V and 2 bases at J, with 7 bases between. The CDR3 is 11 amino acids. The CDR3 sequence is CASALNYGYTF. CDR3 DNA sequence: TGTGCCAGCGCGTTGAACTATGGCTACACCTTC.

With respect to this clonotype: The junction differs from germline at one of its ends, possibly a read error. The V gene is TRBV10-1, the J gene TRBJ1-5; D not certain. The length of the CDR3 is 13 residues. CDR1 and CDR2 from the germline V gene are WNHNN and SYGVQD (reference sequence). The CDR3 DNA follows: TGTGCCAGCGATAATAAAGACCGGGCGCCCCAGCATTTT. As protein: CASDNKDRAPQHF.

As to this clonotype: This may be a read error, as it is one base from a much larger clone. The missing conserved phenylalanine or tryptophan at the end of this CDR3 makes a read error likely. This chain joins TRBV29-1 and TRBJ1-1, with D uncertain. There are 13 residues in the CDR3. Trimming removed 7 bases at V and 4 bases at J, with 16 bases between. The germline V gene has CDR1 SQVTM and CDR2 ANQGSEA. CDR3 in DNA: TGCAGCGCTGCGGCGGGGTTGGTCACTGAAGCTTTCCTT. Its translation is CSAAAGLVTEAFL.

This clonotype was counted ten times or more. The gene calls are TRBV19 and TRBJ1-5; perhaps TRBD1 as D (5 bases). V dropped 10 bases and J dropped 6 bases, with 19 bases sitting between them. Germline lookup yields CDR1 LNHDA and CDR2 SQIVND (reference sequence). The CDR3 has 14 residues. The CDR3 coding sequence is TGTGCCACTACCGGACACGGGCGGGGTCAGCCCCAGCATTTT. This codes for CATTGHGRGQPQHF. The complete variable domain, with remaining parts taken from reference TRBV19 and TRBJ1-5, reads DGGITQSPKYLFRKEGQNVTLSCEQNLNHDAMYWYRQDPGQGLRLIYYSQIVNDFQKGDIAEGYSVSREKKESFPLTVTSAQKNPTAFYLCATTGHGRGQPQHFGDGTRLSIL.

This chain links TRBV20-1 with TRBJ2-3, with TRBD2 matching over 8 bases. This CDR3 contains 15 residues. Trimming removed 3 bases from V and 1 base from J; junction bases left unmatched: 6. Germline-derived CDR1 and CDR2 are DFQATT and SNEGSKA (reference sequence). CDR3 loop: CSARSATSGTDTQYF. CDR3 bases: TGCAGTGCTAGGTCCGCGACTAGCGGCACAGATACGCAGTATTTT.

As concerns this clonotype: Its ends do not fully match the called genes, so a read error is possible. The V gene is TRBV7-8, the J gene TRBJ1-6; tentatively, D is TRBD1 (5 bases). This CDR3 has 12 amino acids. Germline V gene lookup returns CDR1 SGHVS and CDR2 FQNEAQ. The CDR3 DNA reads as TGTGCCAGCAGCTTAGGGGGGGAACCCCACCACTTT. Translation: CASSLGGEPHHF. The variable domain in full, with the rest retrieved from reference TRBV7-8 and TRBJ1-6, is GAGVSQSPRYKVAKRGQDVALRCDPISGHVSLFWYQQALGQGPEFLTYFQNEAQLDKSGLPSDRFFAERPEGSVSTLKIQRTQQEDSAVYLCASSLGGEPHHFGNGTRLTVT.

This clonotype showed up many times. The rearrangement joins TRBV2 to TRBJ1-2; D may be TRBD1 (5 bases). CDR1 and CDR2 from the germline V gene are SNHLY and FYNNEI. V gave up 4 bases and J gave up 5 bases, with 26 bases separating them. The CDR3 extends over 18 amino acids. The CDR3 loop is CASSVSRPGTTGIYGYTF. CDR3 nucleotides: TGTGCCAGCAGTGTGAGTCGTCCCGGGACCACCGGCATTTATGGCTACACCTTC.

This clonotype has more than one count but fewer than ten. The chain has TRBV2 and TRBJ1-2; unclear D gene. Germline V lookup: CDR1 SNHLY, CDR2 FYNNEI. The CDR3 loop spans 15 amino acids. Trimming cost V 5 bases and J 0 bases, with 13 bases left between them. CDR3 loop: CASSLSEHTNYGYTF. The CDR3 DNA reads as TGTGCCAGCAGTTTATCAGAACATACTAACTATGGCTACACCTTC.

The chain is built from TRBV29-1 and TRBJ2-1; no clear D. CDR3 size: 12 residues. V dropped 6 bases and J dropped 0 bases, with 6 bases sitting between them. Germline V gives CDR1 SQVTM, CDR2 ANQGSEA. The CDR3 nucleotides read TGCAGCGTCACCCCCTCCTACAATGAGCAGTTCTTC. This encodes CSVTPSYNEQFF.

The chain joins TRBV5-1 to TRBJ2-7; D possibly corresponds to TRBD1 (6 bases). Germline V gene lookup returns CDR1 SGHRS and CDR2 YFSETQ. The CDR3 is 14 residues long. The ends were cut back, 4 bases at V and 3 bases at J, with 14 bases in the middle. The CDR3: CASSPWTENYEQYF. The DNA of the CDR3 is TGCGCCAGCAGCCCGTGGACAGAAAACTACGAGCAGTACTTC.